The entry below describes one T cell receptor beta chain. The antigen remains undetermined. The sample comes from a study of vaccination and CD4 T cells after COVID-19. As to treatment: roughly 10-day PBMC culture with coronavirus spike peptide pools or control peptides (ViraFEST assay). Once obtained from cultured CD4+ T cells, the DNA was sequenced using the Oncomine TCR Beta short-read assay. MiXCR was run by TCRdb on the PCR reads, yielding one entry per CDR3 protein. The data contain roughly 8,500 distinct CDR3 sequences, under 65% of them seen just once; the ten biggest clones take up 30%. Sequenced material: CD4+ T cells from blood, cultured in vitro. The origin of this receptor is a human donor who had recovered from COVID-19.

DNA of the CDR3: TGTGCCAGCAGCGTACAAGAGACCCAGTACTTC. Amino acid sequence: CASSVQETQYF. The V call is TRBV7-2, the J call TRBJ2-5; D remains ambiguous. The CDR3 sequence is 11 residues long. Trimming stripped 5 bases from V and 2 bases from J, with 3 bases between. Germline-derived CDR1 and CDR2 are SGHTA and FQGNSA.